A single sample gave rise to the 21 T cell receptor beta chains below, sequenced in a study of cytomegalovirus exposure and HLA in healthy donors. The PCR was carried out with 60 Vbeta primers and 13 Jbeta primers. TCRdb's table, derived via immunoSEQ multiplex PCR, lists solely in-frame clones and lacks some. Of 60,000 to 70,000 clones detected, 75% appear once; the ten largest clones hold over 7.5%. Material for sequencing was PBMCs. The origin of the receptors is a man in his fifties or sixties in good health and CMV-seropositive.

V is TRBV15 and J is TRBJ2-7; possibly TRBD2 for D (6 bases). CDR1 and CDR2 from the germline V gene are LNHNV and YYDKDF (reference sequence). V was clipped by 2 bases and J by 6 bases, with 11 bases between them. The CDR3 has 13 amino acids. This chain's CDR3 is CATSRQEGGEQYF. The CDR3 coding sequence is TGTGCCACCAGCAGACAGGAGGGAGGCGAGCAGTACTTC. The variable domain in full, with the rest retrieved from reference TRBV15 and TRBJ2-7, is DAMVIQNPRYQVTQFGKPVTLSCSQTLNHNVMYWYQQKSSQAPKLLFHYYDKDFNNEADTPDNFQSRRPNTSFCFLDIRSPGLGDTAMYLCATSRQEGGEQYFGPGTRLTVT.

The V call is TRBV5-5, the J call TRBJ1-2; 9 nucleotides match TRBD1. The V gene end was trimmed by 5 bases and the J gene end by 4 bases; junction bases not matched to a gene: 9. The length of the CDR3 is 15 residues. Germline-derived CDR1 and CDR2 are SGHKS and YYEKEE (reference sequence). The CDR3 DNA sequence: TGTGCCAGCAGTTTCAACAGGGGGCTGGTCTATGGCTACACCTTC. Its translation is CASSFNRGLVYGYTF. Variable domain in full (rest from reference TRBV5-5 and TRBJ1-2): DAGVTQSPTHLIKTRGQQVTLRCSPISGHKSVSWYQQVLGQGPQFIFQYYEKEERGRGNFPDRFSARQFPNYSSELNVNALLLGDSALYLCASSFNRGLVYGYTFGSGTRLTVV.

V is TRBV10-3 and J is TRBJ2-4, with D perhaps matching TRBD1 (5 bases). Germline lookup yields CDR1 ENHRY and CDR2 SYGVKD. V lost 8 bases to trimming and J lost 0 bases, with 11 bases between them. The CDR3 totals 14 residues. As DNA, the CDR3 is TGTGCCATCTCGACAGAAGTAGCCAAAAACATTCAGTACTTC. Translation gives CAISTEVAKNIQYF.

The chain is built from TRBV5-5 and TRBJ1-5; D gene uncertain. This CDR3 contains 16 residues. The ends were cut back, 4 bases at V and 1 base at J, with 15 bases in the middle. From germline, CDR1 is SGHKS and CDR2 YYEKEE (reference sequence). This CDR3 is CASSALGVESNQPQHF. As DNA, the CDR3 is TGTGCCAGCAGCGCCTTAGGAGTGGAGAGCAATCAGCCCCAGCATTTT.

The chain couples TRBV10-3 to TRBJ2-3; 12 nucleotides align to TRBD2. This CDR3 comprises 15 residues. Looked up from germline, CDR1 is ENHRY and CDR2 is SYGVKD. V lost 4 bases to trimming and J lost 6 bases; unmatched junction nucleotides: 5. The CDR3 sequence is CAISGLAGEGDTQYF. The CDR3 nucleotides read TGTGCCATCAGTGGACTAGCGGGGGAGGGGGATACGCAGTATTTT.

The rearrangement links TRBV10-3 to TRBJ2-7; D perhaps matches TRBD1 (5 bases). Germline values: CDR1 ENHRY, CDR2 SYGVKD. V lost 0 bases and J lost 5, with 14 bases in between. This CDR3 region has 15 residues. This CDR3 is CAISESAGIVDEQYF. Here the CDR3 DNA reads TGTGCCATCAGTGAGTCTGCAGGGATCGTCGACGAGCAGTACTTC.

V is TRBV5-1 and J is TRBJ1-1; 10 nucleotides line up with TRBD1. The V and J ends lost 3 bases and 7 bases, in that order; junction bases with no gene match: 9. This CDR3 is 15 amino acids long. Germline loops: CDR1 SGHRS, CDR2 YFSETQ. In DNA, the CDR3 is TGCGCCAGCAGCTGGACACCGGGACAGGGGATTGAAGCTTTCTTT. Protein: CASSWTPGQGIEAFF.

V usage is TRBV6-1 and J usage is TRBJ2-5, with no clear D. The last part of the DNA fits TRBJ2-7 better; the J call may be wrong. The CDR3 consists of 14 residues. Germline lookup yields CDR1 MNHNS and CDR2 SASEGT. The CDR3 DNA reads as TGTGCCAGCAGTGAACCGGATAGCTACTACGAGCAGTACTTC. Translating it yields CASSEPDSYYEQYF.

The chain links TRBV6-1 to TRBJ2-3, with D possibly TRBD2 on 6 matching bases. Per germline, CDR1 MNHNS and CDR2 SASEGT. CDR3 length: 13 amino acids. Trimming cost V 0 bases and J 5 bases, with 6 bases left between them. The CDR3 loop is CASSEAGGDTQYF. Written as DNA, the CDR3 is TGTGCCAGCAGTGAAGCCGGGGGAGATACGCAGTATTTT.

V usage is TRBV11-2 and J usage is TRBJ2-5, with D maybe TRBD1 (6 bases). V gave up 3 bases and J gave up 9 bases, with 20 bases separating them. The CDR3 runs 15 residues. Germline-derived CDR1 and CDR2 are SGHAT and FQNNGV. DNA of the CDR3: TGTGCCAGCAGCTTGACCAGGAGCCCCACAGGGCCCCAGTACTTC. Translated, it gives CASSLTRSPTGPQYF.

The rearrangement uses TRBV6-1 and TRBJ2-7; possible D gene TRBD1, 6 bases. CDR3 length: 13 residues. Germline V gives CDR1 MNHNS, CDR2 SASEGT. Trimming took off 6 bases at V and 3 bases at J, with 12 bases between the two ends. The CDR3 DNA reads as TGTGCCAGCAGACAGGGACACGACTACGAGCAGTACTTC. Amino acids: CASRQGHDYEQYF.

The CDR3 nucleotides read TGTGCCAGCAGCACAGGGCTGTCGGGTAACTATGGCTACACCTTC. The encoded protein is CASSTGLSGNYGYTF. The gene calls are TRBV27 and TRBJ1-2, with a tentative D call TRBD1 (6 bases). The V and J ends lost 6 bases and 1 base respectively, with 15 bases between them. The CDR3 sequence is 15 residues long. Germline CDR1 is MNHEY and CDR2 is SMNVEV (reference sequence).

The chain joins TRBV5-4 to TRBJ1-5; 10 bases match TRBD1. The CDR3 is 17 amino acids. CDR1 and CDR2 (germline): SGHNT, YYREEE (reference sequence). Trimming removed 0 bases from V and 6 bases from J; junction bases left unmatched: 9. DNA for the CDR3: TGTGCCAGCAGCTTGGGGGGAGGACAGGGGGGTAGTCAGCCCCAGCATTTT. Amino acid sequence: CASSLGGGQGGSQPQHF.

The gene calls are TRBV5-4 and TRBJ1-4; possibly TRBD1 for D (6 bases). Germline values: CDR1 SGHNT, CDR2 YYREEE (reference sequence). Trimming cost V 4 bases and J 8 bases, with 18 bases left between them. The CDR3 has 15 amino acids. In nucleotides, the CDR3 is TGTGCCAGCAGCGCTTCACAGGGAGATGCAGAAAAACTGTTTTTT. It yields the protein CASSASQGDAEKLFF.

The rearrangement links TRBV7-9 to TRBJ2-7, with D possibly being TRBD1 (5 bases). Germline V gives CDR1 SEHNR, CDR2 FQNEAQ (reference sequence). Trimming pared 3 bases from V and 5 bases from J, leaving 8 bases between. CDR3 length equals 12 residues. As DNA, the CDR3 is TGTGCCAGCAGCTTGGGGCAGGACGAGCAGTACTTC. It is translated as CASSLGQDEQYF. Based on the CDR3 plus reference TRBV7-9 and TRBJ2-7, the full variable domain is DTGVSQNPRHKITKRGQNVTFRCDPISEHNRLYWYRQTLGQGPEFLTYFQNEAQLEKSRLLSDRFSAERPKGSFSTLEIQRTEQGDSAMYLCASSLGQDEQYFGPGTRLTVT.

The J gene is TRBJ1-4, the V gene TRBV11-3; a possible D gene is TRBD1 (5 bases). Per germline, CDR1 SGHNT and CDR2 YENEEA. The CDR3 runs to 16 residues. The V gene lost 5 bases and the J gene lost 4 bases, with 17 bases spanning the gap. The CDR3 sequence is CASSKAGRRINEKLFF. For the CDR3, the DNA is TGTGCCAGCAGCAAGGCAGGGAGGCGGATTAATGAAAAACTGTTTTTT.

The chain combines TRBV18 with TRBJ2-7, with D possibly TRBD2 on 5 matching bases. V was shortened by 2 bases and J by 2 bases, with 10 bases between the two germline ends. Germline CDR1 reads KGHSH; CDR2 reads LQKENI. The length of the CDR3 is 14 residues. Here the CDR3 DNA reads TGTGCCAGCTCACCAATAGCGACTCCCTACGAGCAGTACTTC. It is translated as CASSPIATPYEQYF.

The chain has TRBV5-1 and TRBJ2-1; 12 bases align to TRBD2. This CDR3 is built from 19 residues. Germline CDR1 SGHRS, CDR2 YFSETQ. With 4 bases clipped from V and 0 bases from J, the junction kept 11 bases outside the gene matches. As DNA, the CDR3 is TGCGCCAGCAGCACTCCACTAGCGGGGGGCGGGAGCTCCTACAATGAGCAGTTCTTC. The encoded protein is CASSTPLAGGGSSYNEQFF.

The J gene is TRBJ2-7, the V gene TRBV4-1, with a tentative D call TRBD2 (6 bases). There are 13 residues in the CDR3. The germline V gene has CDR1 MGHRA and CDR2 YSYEKL. The germline V and J ends were trimmed by 3 bases and 6 bases, with 12 bases remaining between them. The chain's CDR3 is CASSQVTSAEQYF. In DNA form, the CDR3 reads TGCGCCAGCAGCCAGGTGACTAGTGCCGAGCAGTACTTC.

The CDR3 DNA reads as TGTGCCAGCTCCCGCTTCGACCAGGGGCGCTACACTGAAGCTTTCTTT. This gives the protein CASSRFDQGRYTEAFF. J is TRBJ1-1 and V is TRBV18, with D possibly TRBD1 on 6 matching bases. CDR1 KGHSH and CDR2 LQKENI come from the germline V gene. The V end lost 6 bases, the J end lost 3 bases, and 20 bases lay between the germline ends. This CDR3 is built from 16 residues.

The chain has TRBV9 and TRBJ2-3, with 8 bases lining up with TRBD1. The length of the CDR3 is 17 residues. With 0 bases clipped from V and 2 bases from J, the junction kept 8 bases outside the gene matches. CDR1 is SGDLS and CDR2 is YYNGEE in the germline V gene. CDR3 sequence (DNA): TGTGCCAGCAGCGTAGCTTCAGGACAGGGCCACACAGATACGCAGTATTTT. This sequence encodes CASSVASGQGHTDTQYF.